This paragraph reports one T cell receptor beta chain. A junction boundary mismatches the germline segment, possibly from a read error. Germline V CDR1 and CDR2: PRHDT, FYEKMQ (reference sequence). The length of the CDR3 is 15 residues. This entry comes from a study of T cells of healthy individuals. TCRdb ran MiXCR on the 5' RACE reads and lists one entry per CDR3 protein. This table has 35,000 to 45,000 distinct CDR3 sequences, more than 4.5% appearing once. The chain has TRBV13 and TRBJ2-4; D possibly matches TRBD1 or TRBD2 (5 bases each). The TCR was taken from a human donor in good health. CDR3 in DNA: TGTGCCAGCAGCTTAGGAGGGACCGGGAAAAACATTCGGTACTTC. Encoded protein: CASSLGGTGKNIRYF. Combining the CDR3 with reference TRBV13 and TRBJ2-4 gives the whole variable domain AAGVIQSPRHLIKEKRETATLKCYPIPRHDTVYWYQQGPGQDPQFLISFYEKMQSDKGSIPDRFSAQQFSDYHSELNMSSLELGDSALYFCASSLGGTGKNIRYFGAGTRLSVL.